This T cell receptor beta chain stems from a study of blood T cell repertoires in COVID-19. Background on the study: Sources were T cells, B-cell-depleted T cells, or PBMCs; the material itself was cDNA or gDNA.

Clinical histories supplied by participants themselves formed the basis of cohort assignment. The CDR3 covers 17 residues. Germline CDR1 and CDR2: KGHSH and LQKENI. The V segment lost 2 bases and the J segment 0 bases; nucleotides outside the gene matches: 9. In the original workflow: For nucleated cells, counts were estimated from reference gene primer amplification. Sequencing was performed with immunoSEQ multiplex PCR; in TCRdb, only in-frame clones are kept and a portion is missing. The V and J calls and clone size were taken over from that table, and D and trimming were inferred from the DNA. Of under 300,000 clones listed, roughly 88% are singletons.

The sample was PBMCs or T cells enriched from blood (not recorded which). This chain joins TRBV18 and TRBJ1-1; 7 bases align to TRBD1. The sequence came from a woman aged 30 to 39 who had recovered from COVID-19. The CDR3 bases are TGTGCCAGCTCACCAGCTACAGGGGTTTGGTTGAACACTGAAGCTTTCTTT. This sequence encodes CASSPATGVWLNTEAFF.